This TCR beta chain is from a study of blood T cell repertoires in COVID-19. Background on the study: Samples representing acute and convalescent COVID-19 were sourced from the United States, Italy and Spain. Sources were T cells, B-cell-depleted T cells, or PBMCs; the material itself was cDNA or gDNA.

Trimming took off 7 bases at V and 0 bases at J, with 12 bases between the two ends. This CDR3 has 14 amino acids. Germline-derived CDR1 and CDR2 are MGHRA and YSYEKL. In the authors' workflow: Amplification with reference gene primers provided the estimates of nucleated cell counts. The repertoire was sequenced with immunoSEQ multiplex PCR; TCRdb's copy has only in-frame clones and lacks some. D and trimming come from the DNA, and the V and J calls and clone size come from that table. The profile shows fewer than 100,000 clones, 87% of them singletons. The source is a man in his 70s with acute or convalescent COVID-19. The J gene is TRBJ1-2, the V gene TRBV4-1; no clear D. Source material: peripheral blood. CDR3 sequence: CASTSGPTNYGYTF. The CDR3 DNA reads TGCGCCAGCACCTCTGGGCCTACTAACTATGGCTACACCTTC.